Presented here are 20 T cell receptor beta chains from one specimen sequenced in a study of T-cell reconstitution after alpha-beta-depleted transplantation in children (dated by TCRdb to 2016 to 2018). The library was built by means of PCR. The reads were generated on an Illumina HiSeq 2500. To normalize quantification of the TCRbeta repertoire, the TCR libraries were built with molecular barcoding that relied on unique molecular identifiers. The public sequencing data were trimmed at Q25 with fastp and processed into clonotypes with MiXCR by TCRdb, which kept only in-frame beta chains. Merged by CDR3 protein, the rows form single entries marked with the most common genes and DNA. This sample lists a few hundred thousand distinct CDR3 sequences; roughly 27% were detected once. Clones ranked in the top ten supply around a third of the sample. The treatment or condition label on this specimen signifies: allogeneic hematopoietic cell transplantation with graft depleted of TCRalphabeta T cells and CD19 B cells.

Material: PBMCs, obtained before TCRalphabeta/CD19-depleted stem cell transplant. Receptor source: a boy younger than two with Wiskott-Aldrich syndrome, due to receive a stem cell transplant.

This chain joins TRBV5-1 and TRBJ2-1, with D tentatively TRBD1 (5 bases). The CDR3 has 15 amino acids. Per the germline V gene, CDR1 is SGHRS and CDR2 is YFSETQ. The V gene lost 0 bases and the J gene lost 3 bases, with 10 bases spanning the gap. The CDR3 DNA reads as TGCGCCAGCAGCTTGGGTACTCAGGGCTACAATGAGCAGTTCTTC. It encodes CASSLGTQGYNEQFF.

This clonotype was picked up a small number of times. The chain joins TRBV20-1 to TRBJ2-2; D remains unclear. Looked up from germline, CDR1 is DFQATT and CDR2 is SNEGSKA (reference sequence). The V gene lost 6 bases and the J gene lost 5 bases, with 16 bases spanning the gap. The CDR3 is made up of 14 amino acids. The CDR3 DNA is TGCAGTGCCAACCTGAGATCCGTTACCGGGGAGCTGTTTTTT. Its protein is CSANLRSVTGELFF.

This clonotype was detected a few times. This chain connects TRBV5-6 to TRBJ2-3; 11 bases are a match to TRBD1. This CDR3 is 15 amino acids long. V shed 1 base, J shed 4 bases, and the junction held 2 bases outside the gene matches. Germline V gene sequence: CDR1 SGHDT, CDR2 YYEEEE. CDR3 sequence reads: CASSLRTGGPDTQYF. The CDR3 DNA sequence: TGTGCCAGCAGCTTGAGGACAGGGGGCCCAGATACGCAGTATTTT.

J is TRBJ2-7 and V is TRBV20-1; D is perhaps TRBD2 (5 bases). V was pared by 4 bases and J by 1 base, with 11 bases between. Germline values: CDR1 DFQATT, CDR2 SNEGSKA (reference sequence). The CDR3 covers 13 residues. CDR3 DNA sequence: TGCAGTGCTACGGCCCCGGGGTCCTACGAGCAGTACTTC. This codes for CSATAPGSYEQYF.

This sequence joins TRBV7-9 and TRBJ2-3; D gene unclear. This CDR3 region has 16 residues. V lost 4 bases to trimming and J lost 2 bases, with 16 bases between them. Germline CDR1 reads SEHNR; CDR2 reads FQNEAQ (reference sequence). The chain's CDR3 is CASSSIRLPLTDTQYF. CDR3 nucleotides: TGTGCCAGCAGCTCGATTCGACTTCCCCTCACAGATACGCAGTATTTT.

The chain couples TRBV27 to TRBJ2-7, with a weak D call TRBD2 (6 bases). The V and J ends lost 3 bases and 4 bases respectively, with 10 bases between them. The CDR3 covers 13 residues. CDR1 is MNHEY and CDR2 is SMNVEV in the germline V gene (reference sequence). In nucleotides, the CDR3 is TGTGCCAGCAGTTTCGGGCGGGATTACGAGCAGTACTTC. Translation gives CASSFGRDYEQYF.

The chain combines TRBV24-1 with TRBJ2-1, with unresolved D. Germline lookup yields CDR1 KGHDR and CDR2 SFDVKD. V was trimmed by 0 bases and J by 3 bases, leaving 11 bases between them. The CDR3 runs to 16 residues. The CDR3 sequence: CATSDLPRPYYNEQFF. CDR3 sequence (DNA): TGTGCCACCAGTGATTTGCCCCGACCATACTACAATGAGCAGTTCTTC.

This CDR3 reads CASSKSDLETQYF. The CDR3 DNA reads as TGTGCCAGCAGCAAATCTGATTTGGAGACCCAGTACTTC. The V gene is TRBV21-1, the J gene TRBJ2-5. TRBV21-1 is listed as a pseudogene. CDR3 length: 13 residues.

The CDR3 region has the DNA TGCAGTGCTAGTTTACAGGCCCGCTATGGCTACACCTTC. Translating gives CSASLQARYGYTF. The chain has TRBV20-1 and TRBJ1-2; D possibly corresponds to TRBD1 (5 bases). CDR1 is DFQATT, CDR2 SNEGSKA, per germline (reference sequence). V was clipped by 3 bases and J by 4 bases, with 12 bases between them. This CDR3 has 13 residues.

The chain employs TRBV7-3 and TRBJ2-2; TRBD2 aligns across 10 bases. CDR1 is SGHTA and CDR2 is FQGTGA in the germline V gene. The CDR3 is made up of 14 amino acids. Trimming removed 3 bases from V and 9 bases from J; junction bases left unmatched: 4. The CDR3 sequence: CASSFSGRDRELFF. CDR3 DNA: TGTGCCAGCAGCTTCAGCGGGAGGGACCGGGAGCTGTTTTTT.

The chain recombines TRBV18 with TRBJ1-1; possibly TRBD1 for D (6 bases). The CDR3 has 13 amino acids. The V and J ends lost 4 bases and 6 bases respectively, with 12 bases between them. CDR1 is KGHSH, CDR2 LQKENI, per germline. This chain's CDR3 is CASSLTGRAEAFF. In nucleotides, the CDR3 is TGTGCCAGCTCACTCACAGGGCGGGCTGAAGCTTTCTTT.

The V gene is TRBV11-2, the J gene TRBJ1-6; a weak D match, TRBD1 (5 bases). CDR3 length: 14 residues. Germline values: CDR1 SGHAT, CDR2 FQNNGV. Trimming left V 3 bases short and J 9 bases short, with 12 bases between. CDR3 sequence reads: CASSLRGEGSPLHF. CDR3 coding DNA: TGTGCCAGCAGCTTGAGGGGAGAGGGTTCACCCCTCCACTTT.

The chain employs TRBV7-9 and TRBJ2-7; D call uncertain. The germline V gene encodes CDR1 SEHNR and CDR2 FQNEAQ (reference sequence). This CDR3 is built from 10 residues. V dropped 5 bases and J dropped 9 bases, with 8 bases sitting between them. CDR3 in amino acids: CASSGPVQYF. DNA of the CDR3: TGTGCCAGCAGCGGCCCCGTGCAGTACTTC.

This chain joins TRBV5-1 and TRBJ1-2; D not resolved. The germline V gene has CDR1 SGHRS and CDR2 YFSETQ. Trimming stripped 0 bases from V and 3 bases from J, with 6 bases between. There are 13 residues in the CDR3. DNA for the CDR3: TGCGCCAGCAGCTTGGACCCGTACTATGGCTACACCTTC. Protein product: CASSLDPYYGYTF.

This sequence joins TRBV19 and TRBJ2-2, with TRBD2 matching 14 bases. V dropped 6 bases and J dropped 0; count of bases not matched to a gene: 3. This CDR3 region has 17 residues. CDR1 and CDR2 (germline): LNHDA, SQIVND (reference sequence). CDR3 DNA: TGTGCCAGTAGCCGGACTAGCGGGAGGACGAACACCGGGGAGCTGTTTTTT. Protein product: CASSRTSGRTNTGELFF.

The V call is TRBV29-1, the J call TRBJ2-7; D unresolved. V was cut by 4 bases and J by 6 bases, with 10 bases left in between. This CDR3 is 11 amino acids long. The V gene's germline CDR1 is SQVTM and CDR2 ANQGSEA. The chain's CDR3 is CSVGSQGEQYF. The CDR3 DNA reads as TGCAGCGTTGGAAGCCAAGGCGAGCAGTACTTC.

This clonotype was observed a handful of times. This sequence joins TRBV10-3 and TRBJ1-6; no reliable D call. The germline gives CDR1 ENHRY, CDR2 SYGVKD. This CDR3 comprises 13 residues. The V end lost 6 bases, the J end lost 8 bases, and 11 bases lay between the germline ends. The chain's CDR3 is CAISPRIDSPLHF. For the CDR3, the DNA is TGTGCCATCAGCCCTAGGATTGATTCACCCCTCCACTTT.

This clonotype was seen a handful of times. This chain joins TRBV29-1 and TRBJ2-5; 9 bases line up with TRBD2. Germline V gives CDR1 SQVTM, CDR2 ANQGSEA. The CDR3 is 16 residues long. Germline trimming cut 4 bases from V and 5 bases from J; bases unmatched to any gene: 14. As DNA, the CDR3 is TGCAGCGTTGGGGGGAGGTTTAGCGGGAGCAGTGAGACCCAGTACTTC. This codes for CSVGGRFSGSSETQYF. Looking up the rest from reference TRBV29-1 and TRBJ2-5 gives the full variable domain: SAVISQKPSRDICQRGTSLTIQCQVDSQVTMMFWYRQQPGQSLTLIATANQGSEATYESGFVIDKFPISRPNLTFSTLTVSNMSPEDSSIYLCSVGGRFSGSSETQYFGPGTRLLVL.

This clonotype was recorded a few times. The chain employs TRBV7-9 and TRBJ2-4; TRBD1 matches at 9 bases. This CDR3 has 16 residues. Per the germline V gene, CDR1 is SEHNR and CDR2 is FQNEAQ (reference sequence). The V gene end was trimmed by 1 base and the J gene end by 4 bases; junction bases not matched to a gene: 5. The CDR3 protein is CASSLDTGGAKNIQYF. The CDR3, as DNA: TGTGCCAGCAGCTTAGACACAGGGGGCGCAAAAAACATTCAGTACTTC. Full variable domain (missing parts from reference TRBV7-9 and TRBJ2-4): DTGVSQNPRHKITKRGQNVTFRCDPISEHNRLYWYRQTLGQGPEFLTYFQNEAQLEKSRLLSDRFSAERPKGSFSTLEIQRTEQGDSAMYLCASSLDTGGAKNIQYFGAGTRLSVL.

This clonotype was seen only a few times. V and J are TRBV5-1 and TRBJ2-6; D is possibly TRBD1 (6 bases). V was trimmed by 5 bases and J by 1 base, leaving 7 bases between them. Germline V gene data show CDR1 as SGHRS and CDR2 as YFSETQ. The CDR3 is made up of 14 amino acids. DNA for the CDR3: TGCGCCAGCAGAACAGGGTCTGGGGCCAACGTCCTGACTTTC. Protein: CASRTGSGANVLTF.